This T cell receptor (beta chain) was recovered during a study of shared clonotypes between healthy human individuals (dated by TCRdb to 2020 to 2021). In terms of the full investigation: The cohort comprised a couple of women and three men aged 18 to 49 years. For each donor, CD4 naive and CD4 memory were each run on three plates, CD8 naive on two plates, and CD8 memory on one plate. Each donor's leukapheresis produced roughly between roughly 0.94 and 9.5 billion PBMCs. To estimate repertoire size and how much clonotype sharing occurs between individuals, the study deeply sequenced the blood TCR repertoires of roughly 5 healthy adults. Different laboratories and diverse techniques were used to prepare libraries and sequence TCR repertoires, to increase sequencing depth and limit assay-specific biases.

Healthy HIV-negative adults with no recently reported acute infections or vaccinations were included as donors. All donors were Caucasian adults living in Nashville, Tennessee, USA. Magnetic negative selection was used to enrich CD4+ T cells, after which naive cells were positively selected on CD45RA and the negative fraction became the memory subset. Blood was obtained by leukapheresis, after which PBMCs were separated by Ficoll-Histopaque density gradient centrifugation and cryopreserved in liquid nitrogen vapor phase. Analytical flow cytometry was used to check the purity and quantity of every magnetically sorted T cell population. From each sorted fraction, genomic DNA was isolated and quantified by UV absorbance on a Nanodrop 2000c. The research as a whole found: Sampling was restricted to blood, and TCR repertoires in tissues likely differ from the TCR repertoires found in blood. Rarefaction of sorted-subset datasets indicated incomplete sequencing despite the large sequencing depth. About 5% of naive CD4, around 3.5% of naive CD8, approximately 2.2% of memory CD4, and around 0.4% of memory CD8 clonotypes were shared across a few donors. Clonotypes shared by all four sorted-subset donors showed higher generation probabilities than non-shared clonotypes. Pairwise subsampling led to the expectation that sequencing depth would affect the degree of clonotype sharing among donors. The small number of donors limited the genetic and exposure-history diversity represented. Naive subsets generally had larger estimated clonotype richness than memory subsets did.

With regard to this clone: Its antigen target is currently unknown. There are no base qualities to consult, and no much larger clone falls within one base.

TCR CDR3 regions were amplified from genomic DNA by multiplex PCR using the deep immunoSEQ assay. Extracted genomic DNA from each cell subset was distributed evenly across all wells of several immunoSEQ 96-well plates, and each plate was treated as a replicate. For sorted subsets, 150 to 250 ng of genomic DNA, equivalent to about 30,000 T cell genomes, went into each replicate PCR. The purified libraries were quantified using a Qubit 3.0 fluorometer, sized with a Bioanalyzer 2100, and then quantified again using the KAPA Library Quantification kit. Each immunoSEQ 96-well plate was sequenced on its own single-read 150-cycle Illumina NextSeq 550 flow cell. In the source study's methods: Because the immunoSEQ output held only junctional sequences and lacked quality scores, the filtering could not match the filtering applied to full-length reads. To assign V/J genes and CDR3, sequences were annotated against IMGT germline references using PyIR, a Python wrapper for IgBLAST v1.9. Reads were removed for weak V/J assignments (E-value above 1e-6), missing CDR3, stop codons, out-of-frame junctions, or ambiguous translated residues. A V3J clonotype was defined by an identical inferred V gene, J gene, and CDR3 amino acid sequence. Percentage overlap between repertoires was computed as shared unique clonotypes divided by the size of the smaller repertoire. RTK rarefaction, the Chao1 estimator, and Recon v2.1 estimates of unobserved clonotypes were used to assess repertoire richness. OLGA was used to compute generation probabilities for all TCRbeta clonotypes that the gDNA method yielded from a few donors. TCRdb obtained this table from immuneACCESS and retained in-frame rearrangements with V and J assigned. These tables miss some clones; where compared with another copy, unresolved V genes account for less than half of the shortfall, and the remainder is unexplained. For V, J and clone size, that table is used; D and trimming come from the DNA. This sample lists 2 million to 2.5 million clones; 85% to 95% were detected once. The ten largest clones add up to 0.37% of the sample.

V is clipped by 4 bases and J by 5 bases, and the sequence between their germline boundaries is 14 bases long. Reading the germline V gene gives CDR1 MDHEN and CDR2 SYDVKM. Inclusive of the bounding cysteine and phenylalanine, the CDR3 is 14 residues long. Kept here is only the CDR3 DNA, which spans 42 bases and is read in frame from base 1. Material for sequencing was naive CD4+ T cells from PBMCs. The cell subset or site label, as the study defines it: CD45RA+ positively selected. The receptor chain draws on TRBV28 and TRBJ1-2; no confident D gene assignment can be made. The TCR comes from a man aged 18 to 35 in good health. Some clones in this sample may be carry-over from other donors' samples. The CDR3 region reads CASSSSGRRYGYTF. At the DNA level, the sequence is TGTGCCAGCAGTTCGAGCGGGCGGCGGTATGGCTACACCTTC.